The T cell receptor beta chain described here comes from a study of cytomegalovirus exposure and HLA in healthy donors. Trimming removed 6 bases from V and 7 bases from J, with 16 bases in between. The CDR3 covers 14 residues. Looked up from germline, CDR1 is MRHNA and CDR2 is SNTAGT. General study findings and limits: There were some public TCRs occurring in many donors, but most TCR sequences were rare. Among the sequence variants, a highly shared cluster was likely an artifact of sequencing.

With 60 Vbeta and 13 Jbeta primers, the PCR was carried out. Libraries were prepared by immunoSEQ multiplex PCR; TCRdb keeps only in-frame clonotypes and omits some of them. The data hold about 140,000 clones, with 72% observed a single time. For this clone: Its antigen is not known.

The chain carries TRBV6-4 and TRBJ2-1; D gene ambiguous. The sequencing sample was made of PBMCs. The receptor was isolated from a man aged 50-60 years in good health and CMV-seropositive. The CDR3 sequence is CASRDGSERNEQFF. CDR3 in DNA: TGTGCCAGCAGGGACGGGTCGGAGAGGAATGAGCAGTTCTTC.